The rows below give T cell receptor beta chains drawn from one sample of a study of graft-versus-host responses after intestinal transplantation. TCRdb's copy holds only in-frame clones and misses some; the assay was immunoSEQ multiplex PCR. Among 15,000 to 20,000 clones, about a third were seen once, and the ten largest hold 1.5% to 2%. Sequenced here: alloreactive CD4+ T cells from a mixed lymphocyte reaction culture, sampled before transplantation. The receptors originated from a human patient who was an organ donor for intestinal transplantation. The CDR3 runs from the conserved cysteine through the conserved F or W. Each record gives: J gene, D gene, V gene, clone size, CDR3 DNA, CDR3 protein. A D gene is named only where the DNA matches it firmly. Clone size is given for some rows only: seen once, a few or many times, or a class if the clone is expanded.

TRBJ2-3 . TRBV5-1 . TGCGCCAGCAGCCCGGAGCCCCAGGGTTACACAGATACGCAGTATTTT CASSPEPQGYTDTQYF
TRBJ1-2 . TRBV11-2 few TGTGCCAGCAGCTTCGGACAGTATGGCTACACCTTC CASSFGQYGYTF
TRBJ1-2 . TRBV5-4 . TGTGCCAGCAGCTTCTTTTGGGCCAATGGCTACACCTTC CASSFFWANGYTF
TRBJ2-7 . TRBV29-1 . TGCAGCGCCGTGATTCAGGGTGGACCCTACGAGCAGTACTTC CSAVIQGGPYEQYF
TRBJ2-1 . TRBV6-1 . TGTGCCAGCAGTGAACTAGCACCCTACAATGAGCAGTTCTTC CASSELAPYNEQFF
TRBJ2-3 . TRBV5-1 . TGCGCCAGCAGCTTGGAAGCAGCTTCAGATACGCAGTATTTT CASSLEAASDTQYF
TRBJ2-1 . TRBV27 . TGTGCCAGCAGGGACTGGGGTGGGAATGAGCAGTTCTTC CASRDWGGNEQFF
TRBJ1-6 . TRBV5-6 . TGTGCCAGCAGCTTGGTTCCCGATTCACCCCTCCACTTT CASSLVPDSPLHF
TRBJ2-1 . TRBV5-1 few TGCGCCAGCAGCTCTACACCATACTCCTACAATGAGCAGTTCTTC CASSSTPYSYNEQFF
TRBJ2-3 TRBD1 TRBV7-2 few TGTGCCAGCAGCTTAGGCAGGGGGACAGATACGCAGTATTTT CASSLGRGTDTQYF
TRBJ2-5 TRBD1 TRBV5-4 . TGTGCCAGCAGCTCTACAGGGGAACGAGAGACCCAGTACTTC CASSSTGERETQYF
TRBJ2-6 . TRBV6-1 . TGTGCCAGCAGTCCGCAGGGGCTCGCCAACGTCCTGACTTTC CASSPQGLANVLTF
TRBJ2-4 . TRBV6-5 . TGTGCCAGCAGAGAGGAGGGGGCTCCCAAAAACATTCAGTACTTC CASREEGAPKNIQYF
TRBJ1-1 . TRBV30 . TGTGCCTGGAGTGTTCAGCAAGAAGCTTTCTTT CAWSVQQEAFF
TRBJ2-7 . TRBV7-2 . TGTGCCAGCAGCTTATCCGGGACGGGTTCCTACGAGCAGTACTTC CASSLSGTGSYEQYF
TRBJ1-2 . TRBV28 . TGTGCCAGCAGTTTTCTTCAGGGGTTGGGGTATGGCTACACCTTC CASSFLQGLGYGYTF
TRBJ1-4 . TRBV5-6 few TGTGCCAGCAGCCGCCTATTGAAAGGGGCCCGGGAAAAACTGTTTTTT CASSRLLKGAREKLFF
TRBJ1-5 . TRBV2 . TGTGCCAGCGGAGGGGTCAATTGCGGTCGTGCCAATCAGCCCCAGCATTTT CASGGVNCGRANQPQHF
TRBJ1-1 TRBD1 TRBV18 . TGTGCCAGCTCGCCGACAGGGGGGAAAATGAACACTGAAGCTTTCTTT CASSPTGGKMNTEAFF
TRBJ2-5 TRBD1 TRBV7-9 once TGTGCCAGCAGCCAAGGGACAGGGGGCGGTTCGGAGACCCAGTACTTC CASSQGTGGGSETQYF
TRBJ2-3 . TRBV4-1 . TGCGCCAGCAGCCATGGACAGTCCACAGATACGCAGTATTTT CASSHGQSTDTQYF
TRBJ2-2 . TRBV28 few TGTGCCAGCACCGCGAACACCGGGGAGCTGTTTTTT CASTANTGELFF
TRBJ2-7 . TRBV13 few TGTGCCAGCAGCCTTCTAGCCTGGGGGCAGGGTTCGGGCGAGCAGTACTTC CASSLLAWGQGSGEQYF
TRBJ2-1 TRBD2 TRBV11-2 . TGTGCCAGCAGCTCCGGGACTAGGACCCACAATGAGCAGTTCTTC CASSSGTRTHNEQFF
TRBJ2-3 TRBD2 TRBV19 few TGTGCCACGGGCGAAGGTAGCGGGACGGATACGCAGTATTTT CATGEGSGTDTQYF
TRBJ2-2 . TRBV6-4 . TGTGCCAGCCATAACAGGTACGGGGAGCTGTTTTTT CASHNRYGELFF
TRBJ2-3 . TRBV7-2 . TGTGCCAGCAGCTTAGCGGGAGACCCAGGCACAGATACGCAGTATTTT CASSLAGDPGTDTQYF
TRBJ1-1 . TRBV19 . TGTGCCAGTAGTACGGGGGCTATTATGAACACTGAAGCTTTCTTT CASSTGAIMNTEAFF
TRBJ1-2 . TRBV19 . TGCGCCAGTAGCCTAACACACAGGGACTATGGCTACACCTTC CASSLTHRDYGYTF
TRBJ2-7 TRBD2 TRBV2 few TGTGCCAGCAGTCCGACGCGACTAGCGGATTCCTACGAGCAGTACTTC CASSPTRLADSYEQYF
TRBJ2-3 . TRBV11-2 . TGTGCCAGCAGCTTAGCGGTCCGGGCGGCAGATACGCAGTATTTT CASSLAVRAADTQYF
TRBJ2-5 . TRBV11-1 . TGTGCCAGCAGCCGACCGAGCGGCGGGGAGACCCAGTACTTC CASSRPSGGETQYF
TRBJ2-5 . TRBV6-5 . TGTGCCAGCAGTTACTCGCAGGGATCGAAGACCCAGTACTTC CASSYSQGSKTQYF
TRBJ2-5 . TRBV15 . TGTGCCACCAGCAGAGAAGGGGGTGTCGAGACCCAGTACTTC CATSREGGVETQYF
TRBJ1-2 . TRBV6-1 few TGTGCCAGCAGTGCGAACGGGCCGGCTGGGGGCTACACCTTC CASSANGPAGGYTF